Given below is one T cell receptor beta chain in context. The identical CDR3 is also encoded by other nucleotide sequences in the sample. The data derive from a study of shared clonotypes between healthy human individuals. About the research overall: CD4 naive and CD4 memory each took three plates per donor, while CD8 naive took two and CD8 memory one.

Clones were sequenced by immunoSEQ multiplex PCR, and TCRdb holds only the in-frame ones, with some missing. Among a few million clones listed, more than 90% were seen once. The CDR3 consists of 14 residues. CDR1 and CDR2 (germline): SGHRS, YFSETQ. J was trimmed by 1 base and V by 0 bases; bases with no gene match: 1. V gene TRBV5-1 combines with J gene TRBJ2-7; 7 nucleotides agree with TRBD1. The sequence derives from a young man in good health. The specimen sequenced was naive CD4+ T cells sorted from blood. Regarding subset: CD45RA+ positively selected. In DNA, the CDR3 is TGCGCCAGCAGCTTGGTGACAGGGTCCTACGAGCAGTACTTC. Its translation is CASSLVTGSYEQYF.